This T cell receptor beta chain was profiled in a study of T cell responses to AZD1222 COVID-19 vaccine (dated by TCRdb to about 2021). Context from the whole study: A total of around 240 trial participants underwent TCR sequencing, of whom 200 to 220 received two doses of AZD1222 and about 25 received two doses of the MenACWY control vaccine. Trial participants were enrolled by age into 18-55, 56-69 and 70-plus year subgroups, with roughly 160, 29 and 62 TCR-sequenced participants respectively. Overall results and qualifications from the work: After two AZD1222 doses, both the breadth and the depth of spike-specific TCRs were significantly higher than at day 0 and than in MenACWY recipients. Epitopes outside the regions mutated in the B.1.351 and B.1.1.7 variants were reportedly recognized by nearly half of the unique spike-specific TCRs. In the small 56-69-year group, the increase in depth fell short of significance, most likely because of low power. Participants were mostly white British, with more females than males. The authors suggested clonal diversity may have been underestimated. Conclusions about previously exposed vaccinees are limited, since just five or six AZD1222 recipients were seropositive for SARS-CoV-2 at baseline. Because no day 14 peak-response samples were available, the repertoires could be characterized only after the peak T cell response. The whole spike protein was spanned by vaccine-associated CD4 TCRs, and dominant responses were seen in regions 160-218 and 743-854.

A remark on this clone: The antigen it binds to is not known. Per-nucleotide qualities are absent, and no much larger clonotype sits a single base away.

CDR1 and CDR2, per the germline V gene (reference sequence), are LNHDA and SQIVND. CDR3 length: 17 amino acids, cysteine to phenylalanine. Only the CDR3 portion is preserved as DNA: 51 bases, with reading frame beginning at the first base. V was cut back by 3 bases and J by 6 bases, leaving a gap of 18 bases between them. The CDR3 regions of human TCRbeta chains were subjected to immunosequencing. On the study's bioinformatics: TCRs in the repertoires were matched against a reference library of SARS-CoV-2-specific TCRs that had been generated with the MIRA antigen-specificity platform. Breadth was defined as the fraction of unique TCRs that were SARS-CoV-2-associated, and depth was defined as the fraction of total T cells that were SARS-CoV-2-associated. Using the MIRA data, every spike-specific TCR was mapped to the spike region that the TCR reacted to and assigned to either a CD4 or a CD8 class. Log10-transformed breadth and depth values were compared by one-way ANOVA with Sidak's multiple comparisons tests. Held by TCRdb, this immuneACCESS table contains in-frame sequences only and omits some clones. Under half of the omission traces to an unresolved V gene where checked; the cause of the rest is unknown. The D gene and trimming were derived from the DNA, and the V and J assignments and clone size from that table. A total of 150,000 or so clones appear in this sample, over 80% of them only once. Approximately 3.8% of the sample rests with the top ten.

The time point tag for this specimen amounts to: about 28 days (+/-7) after the second vaccine dose. AZD1222 recipients whose second dose came at about 4 weeks and those whose second dose came at about 12 weeks were combined into one group, since spike-specific TCR depth and breadth did not differ between the two schedules. Vaccinee samples were obtained from the UK trials COV001 and COV002, which included a single-blind randomized controlled phase 2/3 trial of AZD1222 (ChAdOx1 nCoV-19) in healthy adults. Trial participant PBMC samples were collected at day 0 and day 28 after the second dose for TCRbeta chain sequencing.

The source material was peripheral blood, sampled 28 days after the second AZD1222 dose. The receptor was derived from an adult who received the AZD1222 COVID-19 vaccine. The sequence joins TRBV19 to TRBJ1-6, with the D segment identity uncertain. The nucleotide sequence is given as TGTGCCAGTAGTATCGTAAACGCTCTCGGGCCTAATTCACCCCTCCACTTT. It translates to CASSIVNALGPNSPLHF.